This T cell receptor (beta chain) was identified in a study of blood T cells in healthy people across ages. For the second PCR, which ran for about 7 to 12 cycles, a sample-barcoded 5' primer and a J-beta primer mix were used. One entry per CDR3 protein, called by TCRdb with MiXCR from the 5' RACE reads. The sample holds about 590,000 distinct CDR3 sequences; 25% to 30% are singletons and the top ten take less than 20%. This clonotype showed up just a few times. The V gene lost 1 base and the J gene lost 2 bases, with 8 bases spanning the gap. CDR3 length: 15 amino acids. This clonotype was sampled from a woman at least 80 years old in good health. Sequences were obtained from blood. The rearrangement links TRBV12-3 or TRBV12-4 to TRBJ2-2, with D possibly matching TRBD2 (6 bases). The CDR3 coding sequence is TGTGCCAGCAGTTTAGGGGGAGGAAACACCGGGGAGCTGTTTTTT. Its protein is CASSLGGGNTGELFF.